This T cell receptor beta chain was found in a study of T cells in women clearing cervical HPV infection. Notes on the study in general: TRBV6-7 abundance was lower in cases than controls (about 0.099% versus 0.16%).

HPV was found by MY09/MY11 PCR and dot-blot genotyping. This CDR3 is built from 12 residues. V was pared by 7 bases and J by 2 bases, with 8 bases between. The germline V gene has CDR1 SNHLY and CDR2 FYNNEI. Points on this clone: Antigen: not known. The sequence runs out 3 residues before the end of the CDR3; the remainder is reconstructed from the germline J gene.

The method was immunoSEQ multiplex PCR; TCRdb's version includes in-frame clones alone and lacks a portion of them. The sample table includes 20,000 to 25,000 clones. This receptor was taken from a woman between 18 and 69 years old with a cervical HPV16 infection that either progressed to CIN3+ or cleared (not recorded which). The chain is built from TRBV2 and TRBJ2-5; TRBD1 might be the D (5 bases). Sequences were obtained from blood buffy coat. The covered CDR3 bases are TGTGCCAGCAAACAGGATCAAGAGACC. It translates to CASKQDQET. The whole CDR3 sequence reads CASKQDQETQYF.